A single count supports the clone carrying this TCR beta chain. Its target is not known. The V end was cut by 5 bases, the J end by 6 bases, with 23 bases between. The CDR3 is 16 residues long. Germline V gene sequence: CDR1 SEHNR, CDR2 FQNEAQ (reference sequence). This entry is derived from a study of T cell responses to AZD1222 COVID-19 vaccine. Study findings and constraints: Vaccine-associated CD4 TCRs ranged over spike, dominating at 160-218 and 743-854. The study identified only six AZD1222 recipients as seropositive at baseline. White British ancestry dominated among donors, who included more females, and clonal diversity was possibly underestimated.

TCRdb keeps only in-frame clones here, not all; method: immunoSEQ multiplex PCR. Of 120,000 to 150,000 clones in the sample, around 90% are singletons; the top ten hold 7.5% to 8%. Source: peripheral blood, taken 28 days after the second dose of the MenACWY control vaccine. This clonotype originated in an adult who received the MenACWY meningococcal vaccine as a control. The chain carries TRBV7-9 and TRBJ2-7; D is possibly TRBD2 (6 bases). The CDR3 here is CASSDFTGTLAREQYF. CDR3 bases: TGTGCCAGCAGCGACTTCACCGGGACTCTAGCCCGCGAGCAGTACTTC.